A single T cell receptor beta chain is shown here with its context. The protocol was immunoSEQ multiplex PCR, while the TCRdb copy is restricted to in-frame clones and leaves out a portion. The sample holds tens of thousands of clones; 80% to 90% are singletons and the top ten take more than 25%. These data are taken from a study of blood T cell repertoires in COVID-19. V dropped 5 bases and J dropped 0 bases, with 8 bases sitting between them. Germline CDR1 reads MNHEY; CDR2 reads SVGEGT. This CDR3 spans 14 amino acids. Sequencing was done on a sample of peripheral blood. This TCR was sampled from an elderly woman with COVID-19, enrolled during active disease. The rearrangement uses TRBV6-2 or TRBV6-3 and TRBJ2-1, with a possible D match to TRBD1 (5 bases). The CDR3 loop is CASSQGASYNEQFF. CDR3 bases: TGTGCCAGCAGTCAAGGGGCCTCCTACAATGAGCAGTTCTTC.